This T cell receptor beta chain emerged from a study of T-cell reconstitution after alpha-beta-depleted transplantation in children. Study results and caveats: The authors attributed T-cell counts and diversity one year after transplant mostly to newly produced T cells. Where alpha-beta T cells came from about two months after transplant was reportedly several hundred expanded graft clones. Some patients owed their high day-60 TCRbeta diversity to surviving recipient T cells and thymic progenitors.

At least ten counts were recorded for this clonotype. As yet, its antigen is unknown. V dropped 2 bases and J dropped 6 bases, with 20 bases sitting between them. This CDR3 has 16 residues. Germline V CDR1 and CDR2: SGHVS, FQNEAQ. Molecular barcoding with unique molecular identifiers was used for the TCRbeta library. TCRdb re-called the PCR reads with MiXCR, one entry per CDR3 protein. The repertoire holds over 45,000 distinct CDR3 sequences, with around 5.9% as singletons. This receptor was taken from a female patient under 10 years old who had a stem cell transplant for aplastic anemia, so the T cells may come from the graft donor. The sample consisted of PBMCs, mostly from graft donor cells, taken 60 days after TCRalphabeta/CD19-depleted stem cell transplant. The chain uses TRBV7-8 and TRBJ2-7; D is perhaps TRBD1 (7 bases). The DNA of the CDR3 is TGTGCCAGCAGCTTAAGGCAGGGGGAGTGGGGACTCGAGCAGTACTTC. Translating gives CASSLRQGEWGLEQYF.